This T cell receptor (beta chain) was identified in a study of graft-versus-host responses after intestinal transplantation. TCRdb keeps only in-frame clones here, not all; method: immunoSEQ multiplex PCR. The sample includes around 90,000 clones, about nine tenths of them seen just once. Worth noting for this clone: What it recognizes is unknown.

The CDR3 extends over 15 amino acids. Germline assignment: CDR1 ENHRY and CDR2 SYGVKD. The V segment lost 3 bases and the J segment 5 bases; nucleotides outside the gene matches: 5. The sample in question was unstimulated CD4+ T cells sorted from spleen or lymph node cells, obtained before intestinal transplant. This chain uses TRBV10-3 with TRBJ1-5; 9 bases fit TRBD1. The origin of this receptor is a human donor who received an intestinal transplant. CDR3 in DNA: TGTGCCATCAGTGACGGGACAGGGCCCGATCAGCCCCAGCATTTT. As protein: CAISDGTGPDQPQHF.